Described below is a single T cell receptor beta chain sequence and its context. Its antigen is not known. The data are from a study of CD8 T cells in Susac syndrome. General study points: Individuals included in the TCR sequencing and HLA analysis were acknowledged by the study to be relatively few in number.

Random hexamers served to reverse transcribe about 0.45 to 1 ug RNA. Amplification of TCR beta CDR3 used immunoSEQ multiplex PCR across 54 Vbeta and 13 Jbeta. TCRdb recomputed calls from the immunoSEQ multiplex PCR reads with MiXCR, one row per CDR3 protein. The repertoire holds 150,000 to 200,000 distinct CDR3 sequences, just under 95% seen once, with 0.13% in the top ten. TCR beta sequencing covered blood CD8+ and CD4+ T cells. Trimming pared 7 bases from V and 4 bases from J, leaving 11 bases between. The germline V gene has CDR1 LNHDA and CDR2 SQIVND (reference sequence). The CDR3 consists of 13 residues.

Source material: CD4+ T cells from PBMCs. The chain couples TRBV19 to TRBJ1-5, with D maybe TRBD1 (5 bases). The TCR sequence derives from a human donor in good health. The CDR3 DNA reads TGTGCCAGTACCGAGACAGCTAATCAGCCCCAGCATTTT. Protein sequence: CASTETANQPQHF.